This T cell receptor beta chain is drawn from a study of regulatory T cells in long-lasting Graves disease. About the research overall: Graves' patients who were just diagnosed had used antithyroid drugs for under 3 months. Study observations and caveats: Persistent disease favored TRBV28, TRBJ1-2 and TRBJ2-5.

CDR1 is LGHDT and CDR2 is YNNKEL in the germline V gene (reference sequence). V lost 0 bases to trimming and J lost 0 bases; unmatched junction nucleotides: 5. There are 17 residues in the CDR3. Relying on iRepertoire HTBI primers and Arm-PCR of CDR3 regions, the team built TCR beta libraries. TCRdb passed the multiplex PCR reads through MiXCR, listing each CDR3 protein once. The sample includes fewer than 550,000 distinct CDR3 sequences, about 16% of them seen just once. The time point was: newly diagnosed GD, antithyroid drugs for less than 3 months. The authors made the TCR library using RNA they extracted from PBMCs. This clonotype was counted only a few times. What it recognizes is unknown. The same specimen was also included in a second study, on T cells in Graves' hyperthyroidism and ophthalmopathy. As reported in that work: The patients, who ranged from 18 to 65 in age, presented with newly diagnosed hyperthyroidism lasting under 2 months.

The material was peripheral blood mononuclear cells (PBMCs), obtained at new diagnosis, from a patient treated with antithyroid drugs. The TCR was taken from a woman aged 40-65 years with Graves disease. The chain recombines TRBV3-1 with TRBJ2-5; 9 bases agree with TRBD1. Written as DNA, the CDR3 is TGTGCCAGCAGCCAAGATGGACAGGGGAGGTACCAAGAGACCCAGTACTTC. Translation gives CASSQDGQGRYQETQYF.